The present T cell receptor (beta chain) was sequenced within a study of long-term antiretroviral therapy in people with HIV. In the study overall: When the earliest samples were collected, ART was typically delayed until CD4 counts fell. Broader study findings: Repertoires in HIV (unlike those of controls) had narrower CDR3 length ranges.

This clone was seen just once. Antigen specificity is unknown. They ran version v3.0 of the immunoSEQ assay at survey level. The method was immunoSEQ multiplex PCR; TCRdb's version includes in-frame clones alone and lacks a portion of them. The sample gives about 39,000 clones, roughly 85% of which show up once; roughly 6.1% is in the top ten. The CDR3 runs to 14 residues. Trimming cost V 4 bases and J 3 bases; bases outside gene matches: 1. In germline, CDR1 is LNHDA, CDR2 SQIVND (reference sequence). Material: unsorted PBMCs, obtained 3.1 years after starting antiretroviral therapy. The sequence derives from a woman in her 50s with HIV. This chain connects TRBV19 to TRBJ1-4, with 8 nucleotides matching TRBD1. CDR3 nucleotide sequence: TGTGCCAGTAGTACACAGGGGGCTAATGAAAAACTGTTTTTT. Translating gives CASSTQGANEKLFF.